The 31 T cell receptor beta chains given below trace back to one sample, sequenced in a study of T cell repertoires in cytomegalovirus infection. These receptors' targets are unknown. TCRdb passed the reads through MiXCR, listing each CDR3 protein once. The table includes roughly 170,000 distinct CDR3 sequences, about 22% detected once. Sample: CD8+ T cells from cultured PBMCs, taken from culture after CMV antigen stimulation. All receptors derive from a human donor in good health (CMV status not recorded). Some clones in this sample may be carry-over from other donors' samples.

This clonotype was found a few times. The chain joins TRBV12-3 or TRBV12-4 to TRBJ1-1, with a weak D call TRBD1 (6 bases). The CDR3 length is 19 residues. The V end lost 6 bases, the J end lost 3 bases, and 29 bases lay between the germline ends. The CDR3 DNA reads TGTGCCAGCAGACCTCCCCCGGGACAACGTCGGATTGGGGACACTGAAGCTTTCTTT. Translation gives CASRPPPGQRRIGDTEAFF.

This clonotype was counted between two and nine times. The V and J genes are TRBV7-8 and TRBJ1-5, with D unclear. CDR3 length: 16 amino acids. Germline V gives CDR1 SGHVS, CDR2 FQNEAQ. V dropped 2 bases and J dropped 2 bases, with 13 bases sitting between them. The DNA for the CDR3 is TGTGCCAGCAGCTTAACCCCAACCCGGGGCAATCAGCCCCAGCATTTT. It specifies CASSLTPTRGNQPQHF. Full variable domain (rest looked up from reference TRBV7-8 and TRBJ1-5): GAGVSQSPRYKVAKRGQDVALRCDPISGHVSLFWYQQALGQGPEFLTYFQNEAQLDKSGLPSDRFFAERPEGSVSTLKIQRTQQEDSAVYLCASSLTPTRGNQPQHFGDGTRLSIL.

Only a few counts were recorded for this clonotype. CDR3 loop: CASSYSSGFVNTGELFF. CDR3 in DNA: TGTGCCAGCAGTTACTCGAGTGGTTTTGTCAACACCGGGGAGCTGTTTTTT. The chain combines TRBV6-5 with TRBJ2-2; no reliable D call. V gave up 0 bases and J gave up 2 bases, with 13 bases separating them. The CDR3 is 17 residues long. Germline V gives CDR1 MNHEY, CDR2 SVGAGI.

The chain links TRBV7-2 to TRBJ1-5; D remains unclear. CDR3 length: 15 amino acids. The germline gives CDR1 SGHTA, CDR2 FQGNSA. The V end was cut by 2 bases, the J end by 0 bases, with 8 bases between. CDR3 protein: CASSLLRDSNQPQHF. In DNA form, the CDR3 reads TGTGCCAGCAGCTTATTGCGGGATAGCAATCAGCCCCAGCATTTT. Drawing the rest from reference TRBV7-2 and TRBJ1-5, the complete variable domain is GAGVSQSPSNKVTEKGKDVELRCDPISGHTALYWYRQSLGQGLEFLIYFQGNSAPDKSGLPSDRFSAERTGGSVSTLTIQRTQQEDSAVYLCASSLLRDSNQPQHFGDGTRLSIL.

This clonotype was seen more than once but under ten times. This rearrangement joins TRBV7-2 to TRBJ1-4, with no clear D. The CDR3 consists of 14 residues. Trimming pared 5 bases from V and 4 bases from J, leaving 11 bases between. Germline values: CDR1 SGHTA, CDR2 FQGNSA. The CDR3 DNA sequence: TGTGCCAGCAGCCCCCGGGGTAGTAATGAAAAACTGTTTTTT. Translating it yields CASSPRGSNEKLFF. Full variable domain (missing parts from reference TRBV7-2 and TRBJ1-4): GAGVSQSPSNKVTEKGKDVELRCDPISGHTALYWYRQSLGQGLEFLIYFQGNSAPDKSGLPSDRFSAERTGGSVSTLTIQRTQQEDSAVYLCASSPRGSNEKLFFGSGTQLSVL.

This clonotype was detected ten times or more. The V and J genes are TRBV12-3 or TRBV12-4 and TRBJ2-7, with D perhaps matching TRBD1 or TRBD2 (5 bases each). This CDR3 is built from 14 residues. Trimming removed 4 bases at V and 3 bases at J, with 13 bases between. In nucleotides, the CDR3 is TGTGCCAGCAGTTCCGGGACGCATTACTACGAGCAGTACTTC. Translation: CASSSGTHYYEQYF.

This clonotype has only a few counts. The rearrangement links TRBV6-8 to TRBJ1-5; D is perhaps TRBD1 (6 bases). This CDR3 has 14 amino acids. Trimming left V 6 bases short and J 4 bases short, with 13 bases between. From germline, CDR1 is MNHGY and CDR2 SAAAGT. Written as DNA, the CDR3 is TGTGCCAGCAGACCAGGAGGGGGTAATCAGCCCCAGCATTTT. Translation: CASRPGGGNQPQHF.

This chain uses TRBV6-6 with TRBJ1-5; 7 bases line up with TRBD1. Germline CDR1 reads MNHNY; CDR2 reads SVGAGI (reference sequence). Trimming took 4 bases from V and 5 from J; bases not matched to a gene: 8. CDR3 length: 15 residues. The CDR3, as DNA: TGTGCCAGCAGTTTCCTGGACAGGCGAGATCAGCCCCAGCATTTT. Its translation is CASSFLDRRDQPQHF.

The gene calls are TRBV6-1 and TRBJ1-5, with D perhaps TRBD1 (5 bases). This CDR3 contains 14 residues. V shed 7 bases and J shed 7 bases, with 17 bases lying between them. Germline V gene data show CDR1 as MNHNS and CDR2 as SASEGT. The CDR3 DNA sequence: TGTGCCAGCACCTACGAGGGGCTGGGGCAGCCCCAGCATTTT. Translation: CASTYEGLGQPQHF.

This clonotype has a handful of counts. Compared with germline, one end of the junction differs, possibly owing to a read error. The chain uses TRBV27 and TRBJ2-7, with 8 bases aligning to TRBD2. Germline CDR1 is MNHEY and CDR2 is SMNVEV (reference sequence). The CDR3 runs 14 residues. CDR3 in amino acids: CASRLSGGQNEQYF. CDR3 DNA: TGTGCCAGCAGATTATCGGGGGGGCAGAACGAGCAGTACTTC.

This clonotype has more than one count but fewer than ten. For the CDR3, the DNA is TGTGCCAGTAGCCTATTGGGTCAGCCCCAGCATTTT. Protein sequence: CASSLLGQPQHF. The gene calls are TRBV19 and TRBJ1-5; D remains ambiguous. The germline V and J ends were trimmed by 6 bases and 6 bases, with 9 bases remaining between them. This CDR3 has 12 amino acids. Germline CDR1 LNHDA, CDR2 SQIVND (reference sequence).

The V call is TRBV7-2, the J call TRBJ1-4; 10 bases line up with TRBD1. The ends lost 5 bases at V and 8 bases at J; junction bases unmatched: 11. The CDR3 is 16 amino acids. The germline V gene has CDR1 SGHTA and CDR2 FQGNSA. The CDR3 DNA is TGTGCCAGCAGCCGCCCCCGACAGGGGGCAGAGGAAAAACTGTTTTTT. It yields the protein CASSRPRQGAEEKLFF. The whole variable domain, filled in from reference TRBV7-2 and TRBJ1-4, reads GAGVSQSPSNKVTEKGKDVELRCDPISGHTALYWYRQSLGQGLEFLIYFQGNSAPDKSGLPSDRFSAERTGGSVSTLTIQRTQQEDSAVYLCASSRPRQGAEEKLFFGSGTQLSVL.

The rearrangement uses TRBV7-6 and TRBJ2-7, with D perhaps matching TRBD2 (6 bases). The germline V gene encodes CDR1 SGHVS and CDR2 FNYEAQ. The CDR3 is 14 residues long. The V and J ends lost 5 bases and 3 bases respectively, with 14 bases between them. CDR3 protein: CASSPRDFSYEQYF. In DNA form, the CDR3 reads TGTGCCAGCAGCCCCCGGGACTTCAGCTACGAGCAGTACTTC. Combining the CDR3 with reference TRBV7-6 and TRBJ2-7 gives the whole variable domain GAGVSQSPRYKVTKRGQDVALRCDPISGHVSLYWYRQALGQGPEFLTYFNYEAQQDKSGLPNDRFSAERPEGSISTLTIQRTEQRDSAMYRCASSPRDFSYEQYFGPGTRLTVT.

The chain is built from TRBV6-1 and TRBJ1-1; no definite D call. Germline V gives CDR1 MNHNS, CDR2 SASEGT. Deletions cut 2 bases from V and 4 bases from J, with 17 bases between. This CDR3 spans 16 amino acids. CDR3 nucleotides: TGTGCCAGCAGTGAATCGCCCCAGCCCCCCGGCACTGAAGCTTTCTTT. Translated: CASSESPQPPGTEAFF.

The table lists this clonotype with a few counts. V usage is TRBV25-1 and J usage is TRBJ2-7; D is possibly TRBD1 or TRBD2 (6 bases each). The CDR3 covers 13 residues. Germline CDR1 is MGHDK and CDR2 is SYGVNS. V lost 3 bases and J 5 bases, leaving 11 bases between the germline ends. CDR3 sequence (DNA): TGTGCCAGCAGTGAGGGGGGACACCACGAGCAGTACTTC. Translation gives CASSEGGHHEQYF.

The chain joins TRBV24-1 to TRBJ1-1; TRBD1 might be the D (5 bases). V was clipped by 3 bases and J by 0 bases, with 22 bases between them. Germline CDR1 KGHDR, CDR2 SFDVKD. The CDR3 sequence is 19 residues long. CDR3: CATSDPDTAQGGMNTEAFF. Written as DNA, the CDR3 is TGTGCCACCAGTGATCCTGATACCGCCCAGGGTGGGATGAACACTGAAGCTTTCTTT.

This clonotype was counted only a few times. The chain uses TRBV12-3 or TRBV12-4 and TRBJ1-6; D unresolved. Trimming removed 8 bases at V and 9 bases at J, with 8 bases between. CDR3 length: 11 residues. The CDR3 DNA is TGTGCCAGCGCCGTCTCTTCACCCCTCCACTTT. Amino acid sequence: CASAVSSPLHF.

The CDR3 DNA reads as TGTGCCAGTAGTGTGGGGACAGGGGCGGTAGAGACCCAGTACTTC. This translates into CASSVGTGAVETQYF. The rearrangement links TRBV19 to TRBJ2-5, with 10 bases that match TRBD1. Losses at the gene ends were 5 bases for V and 4 bases for J; bases not matched to a gene: 7. Germline V CDR1 and CDR2: LNHDA, SQIVND (reference sequence). This CDR3 spans 15 amino acids.

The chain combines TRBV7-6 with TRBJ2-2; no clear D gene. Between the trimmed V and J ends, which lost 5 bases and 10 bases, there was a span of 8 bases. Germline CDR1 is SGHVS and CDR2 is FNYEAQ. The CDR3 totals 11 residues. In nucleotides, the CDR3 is TGTGCCAGCAGCCCATACTTGGAGCTGTTTTTT. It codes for CASSPYLELFF.

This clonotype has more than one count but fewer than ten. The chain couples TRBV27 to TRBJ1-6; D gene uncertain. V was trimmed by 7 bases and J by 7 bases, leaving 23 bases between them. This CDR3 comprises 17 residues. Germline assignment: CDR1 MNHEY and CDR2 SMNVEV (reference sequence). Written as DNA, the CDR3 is TGTGCCAGCACCACCTCTCCTTACGGACGGAACAATTCACCCCTCCACTTT. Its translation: CASTTSPYGRNNSPLHF.

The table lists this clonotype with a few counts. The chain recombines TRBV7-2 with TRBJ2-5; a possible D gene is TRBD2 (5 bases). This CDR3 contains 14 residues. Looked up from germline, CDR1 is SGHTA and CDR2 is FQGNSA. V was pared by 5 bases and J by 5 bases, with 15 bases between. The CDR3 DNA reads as TGTGCCAGCAGCCAAAGAGGGAGTCGTGAGACCCAGTACTTC. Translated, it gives CASSQRGSRETQYF.

The CDR3 nucleotides are TGTGCCAGCATCCCTCGAGGAACAGGAGTCATGAACACTGAAGCTTTCTTT. It yields the protein CASIPRGTGVMNTEAFF. The V and J genes are TRBV6-2 or TRBV6-3 and TRBJ1-1, with D possibly being TRBD1 (5 bases). Germline lookup yields CDR1 MNHEY and CDR2 SVGEGT. V lost 7 bases and J 0 bases, leaving 21 bases between the germline ends. The CDR3 is made up of 17 amino acids.

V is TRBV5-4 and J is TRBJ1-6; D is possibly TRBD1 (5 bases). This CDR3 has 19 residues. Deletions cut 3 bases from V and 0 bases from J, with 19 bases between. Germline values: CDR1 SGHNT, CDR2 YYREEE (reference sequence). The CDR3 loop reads CASSWGTAEDNSYNSPLHF. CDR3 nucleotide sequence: TGTGCCAGCAGCTGGGGGACCGCGGAGGATAACTCCTATAATTCACCCCTCCACTTT.

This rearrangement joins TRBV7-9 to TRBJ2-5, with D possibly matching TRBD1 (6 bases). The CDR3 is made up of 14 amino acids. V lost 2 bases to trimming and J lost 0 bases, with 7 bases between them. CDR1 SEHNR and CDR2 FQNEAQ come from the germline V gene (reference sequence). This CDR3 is CASSLPGDQETQYF. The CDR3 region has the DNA TGTGCCAGCAGCTTACCAGGGGACCAAGAGACCCAGTACTTC.

CDR3 protein: CASSYTSGGMYNEQFF. The DNA of the CDR3 is TGTGCCAGCAGTTACACTAGCGGGGGGATGTACAATGAGCAGTTCTTC. This chain connects TRBV6-5 to TRBJ2-1; 12 bases fit TRBD2. Germline trimming cut 2 bases from V and 4 bases from J; bases unmatched to any gene: 3. CDR1 and CDR2 from the germline V gene are MNHEY and SVGAGI. The CDR3 covers 16 residues.

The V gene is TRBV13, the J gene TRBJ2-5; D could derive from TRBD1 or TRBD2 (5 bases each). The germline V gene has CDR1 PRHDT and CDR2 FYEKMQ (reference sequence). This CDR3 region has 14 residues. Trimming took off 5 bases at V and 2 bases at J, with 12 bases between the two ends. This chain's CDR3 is CASSPTGPQETQYF. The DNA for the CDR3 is TGTGCCAGCAGCCCGACGGGACCTCAAGAGACCCAGTACTTC.

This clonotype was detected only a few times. Here the CDR3 reads CASSQPGLTYEQYF. In nucleotides, the CDR3 is TGTGCCAGCAGCCAACCGGGACTTACCTACGAGCAGTACTTC. V usage is TRBV14 and J usage is TRBJ2-7, with D possibly TRBD2 on 6 matching bases. Trimming pared 2 bases from V and 2 bases from J, leaving 10 bases between. The germline gives CDR1 SGHDN, CDR2 FVKESK. The CDR3 is 14 residues long. Filled out from reference TRBV14 and TRBJ2-7, the complete variable domain reads EAGVTQFPSHSVIEKGQTVTLRCDPISGHDNLYWYRRVMGKEIKFLLHFVKESKQDESGMPNNRFLAERTGGTYSTLKVQPAELEDSGVYFCASSQPGLTYEQYFGPGTRLTVT.

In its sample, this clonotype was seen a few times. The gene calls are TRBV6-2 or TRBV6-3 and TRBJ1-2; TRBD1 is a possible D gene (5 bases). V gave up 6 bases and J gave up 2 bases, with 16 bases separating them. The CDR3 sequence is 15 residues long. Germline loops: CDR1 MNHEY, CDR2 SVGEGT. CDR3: CASSHPTAGNYGYTF. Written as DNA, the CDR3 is TGTGCCAGCAGCCACCCGACAGCAGGAAACTATGGCTACACCTTC.

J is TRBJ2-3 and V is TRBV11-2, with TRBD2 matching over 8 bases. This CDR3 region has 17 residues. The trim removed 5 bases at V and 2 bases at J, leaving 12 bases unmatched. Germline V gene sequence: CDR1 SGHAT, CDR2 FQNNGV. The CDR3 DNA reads TGTGCCAGCAGCCTCCGGGTAGCGGGGAGTTTCACAGATACGCAGTATTTT. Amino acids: CASSLRVAGSFTDTQYF.

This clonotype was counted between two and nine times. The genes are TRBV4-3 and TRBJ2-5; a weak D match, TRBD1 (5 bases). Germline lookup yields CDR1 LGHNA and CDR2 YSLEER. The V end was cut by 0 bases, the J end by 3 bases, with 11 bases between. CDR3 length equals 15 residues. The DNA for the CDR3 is TGCGCCAGCAGCCAAGATCGGATAGGGGAAGAGACCCAGTACTTC. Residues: CASSQDRIGEETQYF.

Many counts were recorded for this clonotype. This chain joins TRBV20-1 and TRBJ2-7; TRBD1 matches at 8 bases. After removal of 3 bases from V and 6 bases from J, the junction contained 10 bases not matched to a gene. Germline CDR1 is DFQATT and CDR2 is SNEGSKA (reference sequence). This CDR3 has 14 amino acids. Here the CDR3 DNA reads TGCAGTGCTAGGGGTTCGGACAGGGAGACCGAGCAGTACTTC. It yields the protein CSARGSDRETEQYF.